These 22 T cell receptor beta chains came from one sample sequenced in a study of T-cell reconstitution after alpha-beta-depleted transplantation in children. A library of TCRbeta sequences, prepared with unique molecular identifiers, was generated. TCRdb reanalysed the PCR reads using MiXCR and keeps one entry per CDR3 protein. The table shows around 270,000 distinct CDR3 sequences, with about a tenth occurring only once. The sequenced sample was PBMCs, obtained before TCRalphabeta/CD19-depleted stem cell transplant. Source of these receptors: a boy under two years old with acute myeloid leukemia, due to receive a stem cell transplant.

This clonotype was observed at least ten times. J is TRBJ1-5 and V is TRBV20-1, with no clear D. This CDR3 contains 14 residues. The V gene's germline CDR1 is DFQATT and CDR2 SNEGSKA (reference sequence). V dropped 0 bases and J dropped 8 bases, with 14 bases sitting between them. In DNA, the CDR3 is TGCAGTGCTAGAGATCCGGGGTCTTATAAGCCCCAGCATTTT. Amino acids: CSARDPGSYKPQHF.

This chain joins TRBV7-9 and TRBJ2-6, with D uncertain. Germline assignment: CDR1 SEHNR and CDR2 FQNEAQ (reference sequence). The CDR3 covers 16 residues. Trimming removed 4 bases at V and 0 bases at J, with 10 bases between. The CDR3 DNA follows: TGTGCCAGCAGCTCGACGGGTCTCTCTGGGGCCAACGTCCTGACTTTC. This codes for CASSSTGLSGANVLTF.

The table lists this clonotype with many counts. The V and J genes are TRBV2 and TRBJ2-2; 7 bases fit TRBD1. The trim removed 0 bases at V and 4 bases at J, leaving 5 bases unmatched. The CDR3 consists of 16 residues. CDR1 SNHLY and CDR2 FYNNEI come from the germline V gene. The CDR3 sequence: CASSEATGKGTGELFF. For the CDR3, the DNA is TGTGCCAGCAGTGAAGCGACAGGGAAAGGCACCGGGGAGCTGTTTTTT.

This clonotype appeared many times. The J gene is TRBJ2-1, the V gene TRBV11-2, with 8 bases aligning to TRBD2. This CDR3 has 15 amino acids. Germline CDR1 is SGHAT and CDR2 is FQNNGV. V shed 11 bases, J shed 4 bases, and the junction held 13 bases outside the gene matches. This CDR3 reads CACRGAGGIYNEQFF. DNA of the CDR3: TGTGCCTGCCGCGGGGCGGGAGGTATTTACAATGAGCAGTTCTTC.

This clonotype was counted ten times or more. V usage is TRBV12-3 or TRBV12-4 and J usage is TRBJ1-4, with 11 bases that match TRBD1. V lost 6 bases, J lost 6 bases, and 6 bases stayed unmatched. The CDR3 extends over 15 amino acids. In DNA, the CDR3 is TGTGCCAGCAGCTCTCCGGGACAGGGGGATGAAAAACTGTTTTTT. Translated, it gives CASSSPGQGDEKLFF.

This clonotype was seen at least ten times. V usage is TRBV7-2 and J usage is TRBJ2-3; D ambiguous. Germline V gene data show CDR1 as SGHTA and CDR2 as FQGNSA. The CDR3 covers 14 residues. V was cut by 0 bases and J by 6 bases, with 10 bases left in between. The CDR3 bases are TGTGCCAGCAGCTTAGCCCCCCGCAAGGATACGCAGTATTTT. The encoded protein is CASSLAPRKDTQYF.

The chain joins TRBV2 to TRBJ2-1; D is possibly TRBD1 (6 bases). The CDR3 totals 12 residues. Germline-derived CDR1 and CDR2 are SNHLY and FYNNEI. Here the CDR3 reads CRSHTGSNEQFF. Here the CDR3 DNA reads TGTCGGTCCCACACAGGGTCCAATGAGCAGTTCTTC. The full variable domain, with the rest looked up from reference TRBV2 and TRBJ2-1, is EPEVTQTPSHQVTQMGQEVILRCVPISNHLYFYWYRQILGQKVEFLVSFYNNEISEKSEIFDDQFSVERPDGSNFTLKIRSTKLEDSAMYFCRSHTGSNEQFFGPGTRLTVL.

There are many counts of this clonotype. The rearrangement links TRBV7-3 to TRBJ1-1; D is ambiguous. The germline CDR1 and CDR2 sequences are SGHTA and FQGTGA. V was trimmed by 2 bases and J by 7 bases, leaving 11 bases between them. This CDR3 is 13 amino acids long. The CDR3 DNA sequence: TGTGCCAGCAGCTTACAACCGGGCAGTGAAGCTTTCTTT. Amino acids: CASSLQPGSEAFF.

This clonotype came up a few times. The chain employs TRBV12-3 or TRBV12-4 and TRBJ1-5; tentative D call: TRBD1 (5 bases). Trimming shortened V by 3 bases and J by 6 bases, and 12 bases separated the two germline ends. CDR3 length: 14 residues. The CDR3 loop is CASSFAGNGQPQHF. For the CDR3, the DNA is TGTGCCAGCAGTTTTGCAGGGAACGGTCAGCCCCAGCATTTT.

This clonotype has ten or more counts. This chain connects TRBV12-3 or TRBV12-4 to TRBJ1-2, with D unclear. V was shortened by 5 bases and J by 4 bases, with 8 bases between the two germline ends. The CDR3 runs 12 residues. The CDR3 sequence: CASSPPGYGYTF. The DNA of the CDR3 is TGTGCCAGCAGTCCTCCCGGCTATGGCTACACCTTC.

This clonotype has at least ten counts. The V gene is TRBV28, the J gene TRBJ1-6; TRBD1 agrees at 7 bases. Trimming cost V 5 bases and J 7 bases; bases outside gene matches: 8. Germline loops: CDR1 MDHEN, CDR2 SYDVKM. The CDR3 extends over 15 amino acids. CDR3 sequence reads: CASSPDRVVNSPLHF. The CDR3, as DNA: TGTGCCAGCAGTCCCGACAGGGTGGTCAATTCACCCCTCCACTTT.

This clonotype was observed many times. This sequence joins TRBV28 and TRBJ2-3, with 8 bases identical to TRBD2. The CDR3 length is 16 residues. The trim removed 3 bases at V and 2 bases at J, leaving 7 bases unmatched. CDR1 is MDHEN, CDR2 SYDVKM, per germline. CDR3 sequence reads: CASSFPGSGNTDTQYF. For the CDR3, the DNA is TGTGCCAGCAGTTTCCCGGGTAGCGGGAACACAGATACGCAGTATTTT.

This clonotype was detected many times. V gene TRBV7-6 combines with J gene TRBJ2-5; no firm D call. Trimming pared 1 base from V and 5 bases from J, leaving 11 bases between. Per the germline V gene, CDR1 is SGHVS and CDR2 is FNYEAQ. CDR3 length: 14 amino acids. The CDR3 DNA follows: TGTGCCAGCAGCTTAGGACCCGGTCGGGAGACCCAGTACTTC. Amino acid sequence: CASSLGPGRETQYF.

This clonotype has at least ten counts. CDR3 residues: CASSLGGAGNQPQHF. Written as DNA, the CDR3 is TGCGCCAGCAGCTTGGGGGGGGCGGGCAATCAGCCCCAGCATTTT. The chain is built from TRBV5-1 and TRBJ1-5; D is possibly TRBD1 (6 bases). The CDR3 spans 15 residues. V lost 0 bases and J 2 bases, leaving 9 bases between the germline ends. The germline CDR1 and CDR2 sequences are SGHRS and YFSETQ.

For this clonotype: The conserved phenylalanine or tryptophan is not found at the CDR3 terminus, so this likely reflects a read error. V is TRBV7-9 and J is TRBJ1-1; D remains ambiguous. Germline V gene lookup returns CDR1 SEHNR and CDR2 FQNEAQ (reference sequence). The V and J ends lost 3 bases and 6 bases respectively, with 8 bases between them. The CDR3 spans 12 residues. CDR3 in DNA: TGTGCCAGCAGCTTGACGAGGGCTGAAGCTTTCGTT. Translation gives CASSLTRAEAFV.

This clonotype was observed a few times. Its ends do not fully match the called genes, so a read error is possible. This rearrangement joins TRBV19 to TRBJ2-4, with 8 bases matching TRBD1. The CDR3 spans 15 residues. The germline gives CDR1 LNHDA, CDR2 SQIVND (reference sequence). CDR3 DNA sequence: TGTGCTAGTAGTATATCGACAGGGGTCCAAAACATTCAGTACTTC. It encodes CASSISTGVQNIQYF.

V and J are TRBV6-5 and TRBJ2-7; 7 positions match TRBD1. J was trimmed by 3 bases and V by 1 base; bases with no gene match: 6. Germline CDR1 is MNHEY and CDR2 is SVGAGI. The CDR3 covers 15 residues. For the CDR3, the DNA is TGTGCCAGCAGTTACTTACGGACAGGCAACTACGAGCAGTACTTC. Its protein product is CASSYLRTGNYEQYF.

This clonotype appeared a few times. The V and J genes are TRBV27 and TRBJ1-5; D is unclear. Per the germline V gene, CDR1 is MNHEY and CDR2 is SMNVEV (reference sequence). This CDR3 region has 14 residues. Trimming left V 5 bases short and J 5 bases short, with 13 bases between. This CDR3 is CASSLSGRYQPQHF. Written as DNA, the CDR3 is TGTGCCAGCAGTCTGAGCGGGAGGTATCAGCCCCAGCATTTT.

This clonotype came up a few times. The V gene is TRBV4-1, the J gene TRBJ2-7, with TRBD2 matching over 8 bases. CDR3 length equals 16 residues. V shed 0 bases, J shed 7 bases, and the junction held 11 bases outside the gene matches. The germline V gene encodes CDR1 MGHRA and CDR2 YSYEKL. This chain's CDR3 is CASSQDSGAFGSEQYF. The DNA for the CDR3 is TGCGCCAGCAGCCAAGATAGCGGGGCCTTCGGGAGTGAGCAGTACTTC.

This clonotype was recorded many times. The chain uses TRBV6-2 or TRBV6-3 and TRBJ1-5; possibly TRBD1 for D (5 bases). This CDR3 has 14 residues. In germline, CDR1 is MNHEY, CDR2 SVGEGT. Trimming took off 8 bases at V and 5 bases at J, with 16 bases between the two ends. The chain's CDR3 is CASDPGRGYQPQHF. As DNA, the CDR3 is TGTGCCAGCGACCCAGGGAGAGGCTATCAGCCCCAGCATTTT.

This clonotype was seen only a few times. The rearrangement uses TRBV9 and TRBJ2-7; possibly TRBD2 for D (5 bases). The germline V gene has CDR1 SGDLS and CDR2 YYNGEE. The CDR3 loop spans 14 amino acids. Trimming cost V 0 bases and J 1 base, with 8 bases left between them. CDR3 amino acids: CASSVGADSYEQYF. CDR3 sequence (DNA): TGTGCCAGCAGCGTAGGAGCGGATTCCTACGAGCAGTACTTC.

This clonotype occurred many times. The chain links TRBV4-1 to TRBJ2-5, with 9 bases lining up with TRBD2. This CDR3 is built from 17 residues. Germline assignment: CDR1 MGHRA and CDR2 YSYEKL. The J segment lost 2 bases and the V segment lost 1 base, leaving 8 bases of the junction unmatched. The CDR3: CASSQVRTSVDQETQYF. The CDR3 DNA follows: TGCGCCAGCAGCCAAGTTAGGACTAGCGTTGATCAAGAGACCCAGTACTTC.